What follows are 23 T cell receptor beta chains derived from one specimen sequenced in a study of blood T cell repertoires in COVID-19. Some clones are missing from TCRdb's copy, which holds only in-frame ones; the method was immunoSEQ multiplex PCR. The sample lists tens of thousands of clones; less than 90% were seen once. Input material: peripheral blood. The receptor source for this set is a man in his forties or fifties with active COVID-19.

This clone was recorded a few times. The chain combines TRBV11-3 with TRBJ1-3; maybe TRBD1 (6 bases). Trimming left V 2 bases short and J 0 bases short, with 8 bases between. The CDR3 is made up of 15 amino acids. Germline-derived CDR1 and CDR2 are SGHNT and YENEEA. In DNA form, the CDR3 reads TGTGCCAGCAGCTTACAGGGGAGCTCTGGAAACACCATATATTTT. Amino acid sequence: CASSLQGSSGNTIYF.

This clone was recorded only once. The J gene is TRBJ2-5, the V gene TRBV11-2, with D possibly being TRBD1 (6 bases). The CDR3 length is 13 residues. Between the trimmed V and J ends, which lost 5 bases and 9 bases, there was a span of 16 bases. Germline loops: CDR1 SGHAT, CDR2 FQNNGV. The CDR3 protein is CASSPAGSGAQYF. The CDR3 region has the DNA TGTGCCAGCAGCCCTGCTGGGTCAGGGGCCCAGTACTTC.

The V and J genes are TRBV7-6 and TRBJ2-6; D remains ambiguous. This CDR3 contains 17 residues. The V end lost 2 bases, the J end lost 0 bases, and 11 bases lay between the germline ends. Germline CDR1 SGHVS, CDR2 FNYEAQ. The CDR3 here is CASSLRVGLSGANVLTF. The CDR3 DNA reads TGTGCCAGCAGCTTACGGGTCGGTCTCTCTGGGGCCAACGTCCTGACTTTC.

The rearrangement joins TRBV19 to TRBJ1-3; maybe TRBD1 (5 bases). This CDR3 has 16 amino acids. Germline values: CDR1 LNHDA, CDR2 SQIVND (reference sequence). V shed 7 bases and J shed 0 bases, with 16 bases lying between them. CDR3 in amino acids: CASIGRGRFSGNTIYF. CDR3 DNA: TGTGCCAGTATTGGAAGGGGAAGGTTCTCTGGAAACACCATATATTTT. The full variable domain, in which reference TRBV19 and TRBJ1-3 provide the parts outside the CDR3, is DGGITQSPKYLFRKEGQNVTLSCEQNLNHDAMYWYRQDPGQGLRLIYYSQIVNDFQKGDIAEGYSVSREKKESFPLTVTSAQKNPTAFYLCASIGRGRFSGNTIYFGEGSWLTVV.

The chain recombines TRBV6-4 with TRBJ2-3, with TRBD2 matching over 9 bases. Unmatched junction bases numbered 0, after V lost 4 bases and J lost 1 base. The CDR3 loop spans 14 amino acids. Germline CDR1 MRHNA, CDR2 SNTAGT. CDR3 coding DNA: TGTGCCAGCAGTGGGACTAGCGGCACAGATACGCAGTATTTT. As protein: CASSGTSGTDTQYF.

The chain employs TRBV6-2 or TRBV6-3 and TRBJ2-4; the D gene is possibly TRBD2 (6 bases). Germline V gene data show CDR1 as MNHEY and CDR2 as SVGEGT. The CDR3 has 13 amino acids. V was cut by 4 bases and J by 9 bases, with 13 bases left in between. As DNA, the CDR3 is TGTGCCAGCAGTTCGGGGGATCGGGGCATTCAGTACTTC. This codes for CASSSGDRGIQYF.

The CDR3 loop is CASSNDRSYGYTF. DNA of the CDR3: TGTGCCAGCAGCAACGACAGATCCTATGGCTACACCTTC. The genes are TRBV28 and TRBJ1-2, with D tentatively TRBD1 (5 bases). CDR3 size: 13 residues. Germline V gene lookup returns CDR1 MDHEN and CDR2 SYDVKM. V lost 6 bases and J lost 4, with 12 bases in between.

V and J are TRBV6-2 or TRBV6-3 and TRBJ2-7, with D maybe TRBD1 (6 bases). The V gene lost 1 base and the J gene lost 2 bases, with 15 bases spanning the gap. There are 16 residues in the CDR3. CDR1 is MNHEY, CDR2 SVGEGT, per germline. The CDR3 DNA reads as TGTGCCAGCAGTTACTGGGGACAAACCTTTACCTACGAGCAGTACTTC. Translating gives CASSYWGQTFTYEQYF.

The rearrangement links TRBV5-4 to TRBJ2-3; D is uncertain. Trimming took 3 bases from V and 3 from J, leaving 20 bases between them. This CDR3 is built from 17 residues. The germline CDR1 and CDR2 sequences are SGHNT and YYREEE (reference sequence). CDR3 sequence (DNA): TGTGCCAGCAGCTGGGCGATCGGAAGTACAACGACAGATACGCAGTATTTT. The encoded protein is CASSWAIGSTTTDTQYF.

The table lists this clone with a few counts. The chain links TRBV6-1 to TRBJ1-5; the D is unclear. Germline V gene sequence: CDR1 MNHNS, CDR2 SASEGT. The CDR3 is made up of 14 amino acids. Trimming cost V 2 bases and J 2 bases, with 7 bases left between them. CDR3 nucleotide sequence: TGTGCCAGCAGTGAATATGTAGGCAATCAGCCCCAGCATTTT. Protein sequence: CASSEYVGNQPQHF.

V and J are TRBV7-6 and TRBJ2-1; possible D gene TRBD2, 6 bases. Trimming removed 2 bases from V and 5 bases from J, with 13 bases in between. This CDR3 has 15 amino acids. Germline CDR1 SGHVS, CDR2 FNYEAQ. The CDR3 bases are TGTGCCAGCAGCTTATTTGCCGGAGGGGACAATGAGCAGTTCTTC. Protein: CASSLFAGGDNEQFF.

The V and J genes are TRBV4-3 and TRBJ2-7, with 8 bases matching TRBD1. The CDR3 contains 17 residues. CDR1 and CDR2 (germline): LGHNA, YSLEER. The ends lost 0 bases at V and 3 bases at J; junction bases unmatched: 10. This CDR3 is CASSQEGQGAPFYEQYF. The CDR3 region has the DNA TGCGCCAGCAGCCAAGAGGGTCAGGGGGCCCCATTCTACGAGCAGTACTTC.

The V gene is TRBV2, the J gene TRBJ2-3; 9 nucleotides match TRBD2. The V segment lost 4 bases and the J segment 4 bases; nucleotides outside the gene matches: 6. The CDR3 sequence is 15 residues long. Germline CDR1 and CDR2: SNHLY and FYNNEI. The DNA for the CDR3 is TGTGCCAGCAGTGCTGTAGCGGGGGTGGCAGATACGCAGTATTTT. Its translation: CASSAVAGVADTQYF.

The rearrangement uses TRBV6-2 or TRBV6-3 and TRBJ2-7; TRBD2 matches 8 bases. After removal of 2 bases from V and 0 bases from J, the junction contained 9 bases not matched to a gene. The length of the CDR3 is 17 residues. Germline V gene sequence: CDR1 MNHEY, CDR2 SVGEGT. The CDR3 nucleotides are TGTGCCAGCAGTTACGATGTCCGGACTAGCCGCTCCTACGAGCAGTACTTC. Its protein is CASSYDVRTSRSYEQYF.

The chain employs TRBV12-3 or TRBV12-4 and TRBJ2-2; possibly TRBD2 for D (5 bases). The V and J ends lost 7 bases and 6 bases respectively, with 12 bases between them. This CDR3 has 13 amino acids. In nucleotides, the CDR3 is TGTGCCAGCATCCTCCACGGGGCCGGGGAGCTGTTTTTT. It is translated as CASILHGAGELFF.

V usage is TRBV24-1 and J usage is TRBJ1-2; D remains ambiguous. The CDR3 consists of 15 residues. From germline, CDR1 is KGHDR and CDR2 SFDVKD. Trimming pared 4 bases from V and 3 bases from J, leaving 14 bases between. CDR3 loop: CATSEGPSGDYGYTF. Written as DNA, the CDR3 is TGTGCCACCAGTGAAGGACCTAGCGGGGACTATGGCTACACCTTC.

The rearrangement uses TRBV28 and TRBJ2-1; possible D gene TRBD2, 6 bases. This CDR3 comprises 16 residues. Trimming removed 6 bases at V and 0 bases at J, with 15 bases between. Germline lookup yields CDR1 MDHEN and CDR2 SYDVKM. CDR3 loop: CASRTGAASSYNEQFF. The CDR3 bases are TGTGCCAGCAGGACGGGAGCGGCGAGCTCCTACAATGAGCAGTTCTTC.

The CDR3 DNA reads TGCAGCGTTGGGGGGGACGGAAACCCTGGAAACACCATATATTTT. It encodes CSVGGDGNPGNTIYF. This chain joins TRBV29-1 and TRBJ1-3; weak D call: TRBD1 (5 bases). V lost 4 bases, J lost 2 bases, and 15 bases lay in between. The CDR3 has 15 residues. Germline V gene sequence: CDR1 SQVTM, CDR2 ANQGSEA.

J is TRBJ1-4 and V is TRBV9; TRBD1 might be the D (5 bases). Per germline, CDR1 SGDLS and CDR2 YYNGEE. This CDR3 contains 15 residues. V lost 0 bases, J lost 6 bases, and 12 bases lay in between. CDR3 protein: CASSVGSRVDEKLFF. The CDR3 DNA reads TGTGCCAGCAGCGTAGGGAGCAGGGTGGATGAAAAACTGTTTTTT. The complete variable domain, with remaining parts taken from reference TRBV9 and TRBJ1-4, reads DSGVTQTPKHLITATGQRVTLRCSPRSGDLSVYWYQQSLDQGLQFLIQYYNGEERAKGNILERFSAQQFPDLHSELNLSSLELGDSALYFCASSVGSRVDEKLFFGSGTQLSVL.

V gene TRBV5-1 combines with J gene TRBJ1-4; 8 positions match TRBD1. Germline CDR1 and CDR2: SGHRS and YFSETQ. J gave up 5 bases and V 4 bases, and 4 bases lay outside the gene matches. The CDR3 contains 14 residues. Here the CDR3 DNA reads TGCGCCAGCAGCGTCGGACAGGGAAATGAAAAACTGTTTTTT. This translates into CASSVGQGNEKLFF. Full variable domain (missing parts from reference TRBV5-1 and TRBJ1-4): KAGVTQTPRYLIKTRGQQVTLSCSPISGHRSVSWYQQTPGQGLQFLFEYFSETQRNKGNFPGRFSGRQFSNSRSEMNVSTLELGDSALYLCASSVGQGNEKLFFGSGTQLSVL.

A single count supports this clone. The J gene is TRBJ2-1, the V gene TRBV5-6; D is unresolved. The CDR3 covers 16 residues. Germline V gene lookup returns CDR1 SGHDT and CDR2 YYEEEE. V gave up 2 bases and J gave up 3 bases, with 15 bases separating them. The CDR3 DNA is TGTGCCAGCAGCTTAACGGGTAAAAACCGCTACAATGAGCAGTTCTTC. It translates to CASSLTGKNRYNEQFF.

Concerning this clone: The junction and the germline gene differ at one end; a read error may be behind it. The gene calls are TRBV12-3 or TRBV12-4 and TRBJ2-5; possibly TRBD2 for D (6 bases). The CDR3 is 13 amino acids. The CDR3 sequence is CASSLMGGEIQYF. The CDR3 DNA sequence: TGTGCCAGCAGTTTAATGGGCGGGGAGATCCAGTACTTC.

This clone occurred once. This sequence joins TRBV7-8 and TRBJ2-7, with 10 bases aligning to TRBD1. This CDR3 is 12 amino acids long. CDR1 SGHVS and CDR2 FQNEAQ come from the germline V gene. With 3 bases clipped from V and 9 bases from J, the junction kept 2 bases outside the gene matches. The chain's CDR3 is CASSLDRGWQYF. The CDR3 DNA follows: TGTGCCAGCAGCTTGGACAGGGGGTGGCAGTACTTC.